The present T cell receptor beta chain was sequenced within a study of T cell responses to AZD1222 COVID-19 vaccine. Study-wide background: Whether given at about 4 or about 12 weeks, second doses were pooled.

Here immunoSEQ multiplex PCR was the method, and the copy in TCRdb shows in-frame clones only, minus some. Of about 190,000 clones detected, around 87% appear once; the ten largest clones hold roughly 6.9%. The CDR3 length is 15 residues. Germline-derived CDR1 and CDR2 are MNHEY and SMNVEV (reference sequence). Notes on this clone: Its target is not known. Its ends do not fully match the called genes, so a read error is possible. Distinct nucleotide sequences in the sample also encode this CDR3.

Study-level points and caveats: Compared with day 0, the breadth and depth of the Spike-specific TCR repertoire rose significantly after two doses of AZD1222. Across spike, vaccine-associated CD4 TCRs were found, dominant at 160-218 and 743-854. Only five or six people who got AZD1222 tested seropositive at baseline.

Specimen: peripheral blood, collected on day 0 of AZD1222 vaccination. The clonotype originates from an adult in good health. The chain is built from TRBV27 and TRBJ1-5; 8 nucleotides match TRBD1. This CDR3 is CASSLSTGVNQPQHF. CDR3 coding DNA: TGTGCTAGCAGTTTATCGACAGGGGTTAATCAGCCCCAGCATTTT.